A selection of T cell receptor beta chains follows, all from one sample in a study of breast tumors, draining lymph nodes, adjacent tissues. Each CDR3 protein is one row after TCRdb ran MiXCR on the multiplex PCR reads. The top ten hold less than 1.5% of the sample, which has approximately 100,000 distinct CDR3 sequences, about 20% seen once. Sequencing used axillary lymph node tissue. The receptors stem from a female donor with breast cancer. Some clones in this sample may be carry-over from other donors' samples. Each CDR3 is given with its conserved first and last residue. The D gene is left open where the match is weak. A clone size is listed for some rows: how often the clone was seen (once, few, many), or a class if it is expanded.

CDR3 DNA,CDR3 protein,D gene,V gene,J gene,clone size
TGTGCCAGCAGCTTAGGGACTAGCCATGAGCAGTTCTTC,CASSLGTSHEQFF,TRBD2,TRBV7-3,TRBJ2-1,many
TGTGCCAGCAGCGTCAGTGACAGGCCCATCGGGGAGCTGTTTTTT,CASSVSDRPIGELFF,-,TRBV11-3,TRBJ2-2,-
TGTGCCACCAGTGACCCATTGGGGCAGACTAGCGGGGGAGTACTTAACAATGAGCAGTTCTTC,CATSDPLGQTSGGVLNNEQFF,TRBD2,TRBV24-1,TRBJ2-1,many
TGCAGTGCTAGAGATCTCAGGGACTATGGCTACACCTTC,CSARDLRDYGYTF,-,TRBV20-1,TRBJ1-2,many
TGTGCCAGTAGTGAGGGTTGGGGGATGAAGACCCAGTACTTC,CASSEGWGMKTQYF,-,TRBV19,TRBJ2-5,-
TGTGCCAGCAGTAGGGACAGCTTCTCTGGAAACACCATATATTTT,CASSRDSFSGNTIYF,TRBD1,TRBV11-3,TRBJ1-3,many
TGTGCCAGCAGCGGCCGGGACCTAAACAATGAGCAGTTCTTC,CASSGRDLNNEQFF,-,TRBV7-2,TRBJ2-1,many
TGTGCCAGCAGGGACTTGACGAGGCCTGGAAACACCATATATTTT,CASRDLTRPGNTIYF,-,TRBV7-9,TRBJ1-3,many
TGTGCCAGCAATCCCTCTGGGGGGGGGCCTCAGTACTTC,CASNPSGGGPQYF,-,TRBV12-3/TRBV12-4,TRBJ2-4,few
TGCAGCGTTGGACTAGCGGGAGGGACAGATACGCAGTATTTT,CSVGLAGGTDTQYF,TRBD2,TRBV29-1,TRBJ2-3,many
TGTGCCAGTAGTATGACAGCCATGAACACCAGGGAGCTGTTTTTT,CASSMTAMNTRELFF,-,TRBV19,TRBJ2-2,-
TGTGCCAGCAGTTTCCCTGCGGTAGGCGGGGAGCAGTTCTTC,CASSFPAVGGEQFF,-,TRBV12-3/TRBV12-4,TRBJ2-1,many
TGTGCCAGCAGCGACTCCCGGGGCGACTACGAGCAGTACTTC,CASSDSRGDYEQYF,-,TRBV14,TRBJ2-7,many
TGTGCCAGCAGCGAGGGCCACAATCTATACTACGAGCAGTACTTC,CASSEGHNLYYEQYF,-,TRBV3-1,TRBJ2-7,once
TGTGCCAGCAGTTCAACCGGGACTAGCGGGGGGAGCTCCTACGAGCAGTACTTC,CASSSTGTSGGSSYEQYF,TRBD2,TRBV6-6,TRBJ2-7,many
TGTGCCTGGAGTGATGGTGTTTTCCATAGTGAGCAGTTCTTC,CAWSDGVFHSEQFF,-,TRBV30,TRBJ2-1,-
TGTGCCAGCAGCTTGGGGACTAGCGCCGACTACGAGCAGTACTTC,CASSLGTSADYEQYF,TRBD2,TRBV5-8,TRBJ2-7,many
TGTGCCAGCAGCCTCCCCCGACTGGGCCCTAGCACAGATACGCAGTATTTT,CASSLPRLGPSTDTQYF,-,TRBV9,TRBJ2-3,medium-sized
TGTGCCAGCAGCTTCAAATTAATGTATTCACCCCTCCACTTT,CASSFKLMYSPLHF,-,TRBV11-3,TRBJ1-6,-
TGCGCCAGCACCGAAGACGGGGATACGCAGTATTTT,CASTEDGDTQYF,-,TRBV5-1,TRBJ2-3,many
TGTGCCAGCATGGGGGTAACTAATGAAAAACTGTTTTTT,CASMGVTNEKLFF,-,TRBV27,TRBJ1-4,many
TGTGCCAGCAGCTGGGGGTCTGGACAGGGGGATAACACCTTC,CASSWGSGQGDNTF,TRBD1,TRBV5-5,TRBJ1-2,many
TGCGCCAGCAGCCGGGGGACTAGCGGGATGATGTACGAGCAGTACTTC,CASSRGTSGMMYEQYF,TRBD2,TRBV5-1,TRBJ2-7,many
TGTGCCAGCAGTGAAGCCTCCAGGGGAATCTACAATGAGCAGTTCTTC,CASSEASRGIYNEQFF,-,TRBV6-1,TRBJ2-1,few
TGCGCCAGCAGCACTACCGGGACAGGGACCGGGGAGCTGTTTTTT,CASSTTGTGTGELFF,TRBD1,TRBV5-1,TRBJ2-2,many